A selection of T cell receptor beta chains follows, all from one sample in a study of shared clonotypes between healthy human individuals. Only in-frame clones appear in the TCRdb table, and some are missing; sequencing was by immunoSEQ multiplex PCR. Of about 680,000 clones in the sample, about 80% were seen once. The sample consisted of memory CD4+ T cells sorted from blood. The receptors stem from a woman in her 30s in good health. Both conserved end residues are trimmed from each CDR3.

cdr3_aa	j_call	v_call
ASSSTGGLYYNEQF	TRBJ2-1	TRBV5-1
ASKSNLQGGEQF	TRBJ2-1	TRBV2
ASSLGHRGGYT	TRBJ1-2	TRBV28
ASSGATTNEKLF	TRBJ1-4	TRBV2
ASSSAIYEQY	TRBJ2-7	TRBV13
SGTSGSEETQY	TRBJ2-5	TRBV29-1
ASSPRGTQEKLF	TRBJ1-4	TRBV18
ASSLVGQASWYGYT	TRBJ1-2	TRBV5-1
ASTLICWEYSNQPQH	TRBJ1-5	TRBV27
ASSQDIDRRFRNTEAF	TRBJ1-1	TRBV14